The entry that follows covers one T cell receptor beta chain sequence. This entry comes from a study of shared clonotypes between healthy human individuals. Deep was the level used in running the assay. TCRdb's table, derived via immunoSEQ multiplex PCR, lists solely in-frame clones and lacks some. Seen here are around 2.1 million clones, about 93% observed once, and the top ten hold around 1.7%. CD8 cells classed as naive were CD45RO-negative and positively selected for CCR7, excluding terminally differentiated effector memory CD45RA+ cells. Germline V gene sequence: CDR1 MNHEY, CDR2 SMNVEV (reference sequence). The ends lost 5 bases at V and 6 bases at J; junction bases unmatched: 8. The CDR3 is 15 amino acids.

The sequenced sample was naive CD8+ T cells from PBMCs. The clonotype was recovered from a man aged 18 to 30 in good health. Some clones in this sample may be carry-over from other donors' samples. V usage is TRBV27 and J usage is TRBJ2-7; 12 bases line up with TRBD1. The chain's CDR3 is CASSTGTGGIGEQYF. The CDR3, as DNA: TGTGCCAGCAGTACCGGGACAGGGGGCATCGGCGAGCAGTACTTC.